These 32 T cell receptor beta chains were all obtained from the same sample, sequenced in a study of T-cell reconstitution after alpha-beta-depleted transplantation in children. Unique molecular identifiers tagged the TCRbeta library. TCRdb reprocessed the PCR reads with MiXCR, giving one entry per CDR3 protein. The profile shows about 92,000 distinct CDR3 sequences, 12% of them singletons. Here the sequenced sample was PBMCs from the stem cell graft donor, taken from the stem cell graft. Source of these receptors: a human donor who donated a stem cell graft to a child with inherited bone marrow failure.

This clonotype was recorded many times. The chain joins TRBV7-3 to TRBJ2-3; D unclear. Trimming pared 2 bases from V and 0 bases from J, leaving 15 bases between. From germline, CDR1 is SGHTA and CDR2 FQGTGA. This CDR3 is 17 amino acids long. CDR3 in amino acids: CASSLLPTPTSTDTQYF. CDR3 nucleotides: TGTGCCAGCAGCTTATTGCCGACGCCAACTAGCACAGATACGCAGTATTTT.

This clonotype was seen at least ten times. This chain links TRBV6-6 with TRBJ2-7; maybe TRBD1 (7 bases). The ends were cut back, 6 bases at V and 0 bases at J, with 9 bases in the middle. Per germline, CDR1 MNHNY and CDR2 SVGAGI (reference sequence). This CDR3 spans 13 amino acids. CDR3 DNA: TGTGCCAGCAGGCGGGACAGCTCCTACGAGCAGTACTTC. Amino acid sequence: CASRRDSSYEQYF.

This clonotype appeared many times. The CDR3 loop is CASREVGTDTQYF. CDR3 nucleotide sequence: TGTGCCAGCAGAGAGGTCGGCACAGATACGCAGTATTTT. The rearrangement uses TRBV7-8 and TRBJ2-3; unclear D gene. This CDR3 is 13 amino acids long. CDR1 and CDR2 from the germline V gene are SGHVS and FQNEAQ. Trimming removed 6 bases at V and 1 base at J, with 8 bases between.

The sample holds one count of this clonotype. The CDR3 nucleotides are TGTGCCAGCAGGGACAGGGTTTCTACCCTCCACTTT. Translated: CASRDRVSTLHF. The chain employs TRBV6-4 and TRBJ1-6; the match to TRBD1 covers 8 bases. The CDR3 consists of 12 residues. The germline gives CDR1 MRHNA, CDR2 SNTAGT. V lost 6 bases and J lost 14; bases outside the gene matches: 6.

This clonotype showed up many times. The J gene is TRBJ2-7, the V gene TRBV4-3; 11 bases fit TRBD2. The CDR3 runs to 16 residues. Germline V gene sequence: CDR1 LGHNA, CDR2 YSLEER. The junction had 5 bases not matched to a gene; V was cut back by 0 bases and J by 4 bases. The CDR3 DNA follows: TGCGCCAGCAGCCAAGATCCGGCTAGCGGGAGGTACGAGCAGTACTTC. Protein sequence: CASSQDPASGRYEQYF.

DNA of the CDR3: TGTGCCAGCAGGCCAACCGGGATCAAAAACATTCAGTACTTC. Translated, it gives CASRPTGIKNIQYF. The chain is built from TRBV7-2 and TRBJ2-4; D may be TRBD2 (5 bases). This CDR3 comprises 14 residues. The germline V gene has CDR1 SGHTA and CDR2 FQGNSA. V lost 6 bases to trimming and J lost 3 bases, with 12 bases between them.

This clonotype was observed at least ten times. This rearrangement joins TRBV20-1 to TRBJ1-1; D remains unclear. V was shortened by 6 bases and J by 6 bases, with 11 bases between the two germline ends. The length of the CDR3 is 11 residues. CDR1 and CDR2 from the germline V gene are DFQATT and SNEGSKA (reference sequence). The CDR3 DNA reads as TGCAGTGCAAGATCTGTCTCTGAAGCTTTCTTT. Residues: CSARSVSEAFF.

This clonotype has a single count. The V gene is TRBV6-1, the J gene TRBJ2-7; 12 bases align to TRBD2. This CDR3 contains 14 residues. Germline CDR1 MNHNS, CDR2 SASEGT. Unmatched junction bases numbered 2, after V lost 6 bases and J lost 2 bases. CDR3 in DNA: TGTGCCAGCAGATGGACTAGCGGGGCCTACGAGCAGTACTTC. Translation: CASRWTSGAYEQYF.

This clonotype was counted ten times or more. The J gene is TRBJ1-1, the V gene TRBV7-9; D is unresolved. CDR3 size: 15 residues. Per the germline V gene, CDR1 is SEHNR and CDR2 is FQNEAQ (reference sequence). Trimming cost V 5 bases and J 8 bases, with 21 bases left between them. The CDR3 here is CASSRPSGHRTEAFF. CDR3 sequence (DNA): TGTGCCAGCAGCCGACCCTCCGGGCACAGAACCGAAGCTTTCTTT. The variable domain in full, with the rest retrieved from reference TRBV7-9 and TRBJ1-1, is DTGVSQNPRHKITKRGQNVTFRCDPISEHNRLYWYRQTLGQGPEFLTYFQNEAQLEKSRLLSDRFSAERPKGSFSTLEIQRTEQGDSAMYLCASSRPSGHRTEAFFGQGTRLTVV.

This clonotype was found many times. J is TRBJ2-4 and V is TRBV4-2; D uncertain. Germline CDR1 LGHNA, CDR2 YNFKEQ. V was clipped by 4 bases and J by 8 bases, with 21 bases between them. The CDR3 is made up of 16 amino acids. The CDR3 DNA sequence: TGTGCCAGCAGCCGCCGGTGGGGAAAAAGTTCAGACATTCAGTACTTC. This encodes CASSRRWGKSSDIQYF.

This clonotype was detected many times. The chain links TRBV7-2 to TRBJ2-7; 10 nucleotides line up with TRBD1. Germline V gives CDR1 SGHTA, CDR2 FQGNSA. This CDR3 spans 15 amino acids. V was pared by 4 bases and J by 3 bases, with 6 bases of the junction left unmatched. The CDR3 reads CASSSRTGGYYEQYF. Here the CDR3 DNA reads TGTGCCAGCAGCTCGAGGACAGGGGGATACTACGAGCAGTACTTC. Using reference TRBV7-2 and TRBJ2-7 for the parts outside the CDR3, the full variable domain is GAGVSQSPSNKVTEKGKDVELRCDPISGHTALYWYRQSLGQGLEFLIYFQGNSAPDKSGLPSDRFSAERTGGSVSTLTIQRTQQEDSAVYLCASSSRTGGYYEQYFGPGTRLTVT.

This clonotype was seen ten or more times. The chain carries TRBV7-3 and TRBJ2-5, with D possibly called TRBD1 or TRBD2 (5 bases each). This CDR3 has 15 amino acids. The germline gives CDR1 SGHTA, CDR2 FQGTGA. V was cut by 3 bases and J by 2 bases, with 13 bases left in between. Written as DNA, the CDR3 is TGTGCCAGCAGCTTGGGACGGAAGGTACAAGAGACCCAGTACTTC. It translates to CASSLGRKVQETQYF.

This clonotype was counted ten times or more. The chain carries TRBV7-2 and TRBJ1-2; 7 positions match TRBD1. V gave up 3 bases and J gave up 4 bases; unmatched junction bases: 14. The germline gives CDR1 SGHTA, CDR2 FQGNSA. The CDR3 totals 17 residues. Here the CDR3 DNA reads TGTGCCAGCAGCTTGGATTACGACAGGGAGGGGTTCTATGGCTACACCTTC. Translated: CASSLDYDREGFYGYTF.

This clonotype was recorded many times. The chain links TRBV7-2 to TRBJ2-1, with D uncertain. The CDR3 loop spans 12 amino acids. Germline V gene lookup returns CDR1 SGHTA and CDR2 FQGNSA. The ends were cut back, 5 bases at V and 10 bases at J, with 12 bases in the middle. The CDR3 nucleotides read TGTGCCAGCAGCCTTAATCCCCCCGAGCAGTTCTTC. Its translation: CASSLNPPEQFF.

Points on this clonotype: A read error is possible here, since a much larger clone lies one base away. The CDR3 is CASSVATGVDTGELLF. As DNA, the CDR3 is TGTGCCAGCAGCGTAGCCACAGGGGTAGACACCGGGGAGCTGCTTTTT. V and J are TRBV9 and TRBJ2-2; 7 nucleotides match TRBD1. The CDR3 is 16 residues long. Per germline, CDR1 SGDLS and CDR2 YYNGEE.

This clonotype is a singleton in its sample. The V call is TRBV5-1, the J call TRBJ2-5, with TRBD2 identical over 10 bases. The CDR3 is made up of 15 amino acids. Germline V gives CDR1 SGHRS, CDR2 YFSETQ. The V and J ends lost 4 bases and 2 bases, in that order; junction bases with no gene match: 5. CDR3 nucleotides: TGCGCCAGCAGCGCCGGACTAGCGGATCAAGAGACCCAGTACTTC. Its protein product is CASSAGLADQETQYF. Full variable domain (missing parts from reference TRBV5-1 and TRBJ2-5): KAGVTQTPRYLIKTRGQQVTLSCSPISGHRSVSWYQQTPGQGLQFLFEYFSETQRNKGNFPGRFSGRQFSNSRSEMNVSTLELGDSALYLCASSAGLADQETQYFGPGTRLLVL.

The table lists this clonotype with many counts. The chain uses TRBV12-3 or TRBV12-4 and TRBJ1-1; D is ambiguous. The V gene lost 6 bases and the J gene lost 1 base, with 15 bases spanning the gap. CDR3 length: 15 amino acids. As DNA, the CDR3 is TGTGCCAGCAGCACTCTAGCGGCAGGGAACACTGAAGCTTTCTTT. This encodes CASSTLAAGNTEAFF.

This clonotype was picked up many times. The chain recombines TRBV7-9 with TRBJ2-2; 9 bases align to TRBD2. Germline V gene data show CDR1 as SEHNR and CDR2 as FQNEAQ (reference sequence). Trimming removed 5 bases from V and 5 bases from J; junction bases left unmatched: 12. The CDR3 has 17 amino acids. This CDR3 reads CASSEGLASGDTGELFF. CDR3 nucleotides: TGTGCCAGCAGCGAAGGGTTGGCTAGCGGGGATACCGGGGAGCTGTTTTTT.

Many counts were recorded for this clonotype. The V call is TRBV7-9, the J call TRBJ1-1; D is unclear. The germline V and J ends were trimmed by 5 bases and 1 base, with 8 bases remaining between them. Germline values: CDR1 SEHNR, CDR2 FQNEAQ (reference sequence). The CDR3 runs 13 residues. CDR3 region: CASSLQANTEAFF. CDR3 sequence (DNA): TGTGCCAGCAGCCTCCAGGCGAACACTGAAGCTTTCTTT.

This clonotype was seen many times. The genes are TRBV10-3 and TRBJ2-2; the D gene is possibly TRBD2 (6 bases). CDR3 size: 14 residues. CDR1 and CDR2 (germline): ENHRY, SYGVKD. Trimming stripped 8 bases from V and 3 bases from J, with 13 bases between. CDR3 nucleotides: TGTGCCATCCGGACGAGGGACTACACCGGGGAGCTGTTTTTT. Encoded protein: CAIRTRDYTGELFF.

This clonotype has only a few counts. The J gene is TRBJ2-1, the V gene TRBV21-1; TRBD1 is the table's D call and was not checked against the DNA. TRBV21-1 is a pseudogene segment. The CDR3 loop spans 14 amino acids. In nucleotides, the CDR3 is TGTGCCAGAGGGGACAGGGCGTCCTACAATGAGCAGTTCTTC. Translating it yields CARGDRASYNEQFF.

This clonotype has a count of ten or more. This chain connects TRBV9 to TRBJ2-7, with no clear D. The germline CDR1 and CDR2 sequences are SGDLS and YYNGEE. V was trimmed by 2 bases and J by 0 bases, leaving 6 bases between them. This CDR3 region has 13 residues. The CDR3 loop is CASSVASSYEQYF. For the CDR3, the DNA is TGTGCCAGCAGCGTGGCTAGCTCCTACGAGCAGTACTTC.

This clonotype was seen at least ten times. This chain joins TRBV7-2 and TRBJ2-6; D may be TRBD1 (5 bases). Germline V gene sequence: CDR1 SGHTA, CDR2 FQGNSA. The ends were cut back, 2 bases at V and 2 bases at J, with 7 bases in the middle. The CDR3 covers 15 residues. The DNA of the CDR3 is TGTGCCAGCAGCTTACGACAGACTGGGGCCAACGTCCTGACTTTC. Protein product: CASSLRQTGANVLTF. Full variable domain (missing parts from reference TRBV7-2 and TRBJ2-6): GAGVSQSPSNKVTEKGKDVELRCDPISGHTALYWYRQSLGQGLEFLIYFQGNSAPDKSGLPSDRFSAERTGGSVSTLTIQRTQQEDSAVYLCASSLRQTGANVLTFGAGSRLTVL.

This chain uses TRBV14 with TRBJ1-4; 7 bases line up with TRBD1. The CDR3 has 16 residues. J lost 7 bases, V lost 0 bases, and 8 bases had no gene match. Germline V gene lookup returns CDR1 SGHDN and CDR2 FVKESK. The CDR3 nucleotides read TGTGCCAGCAGCCAAGATGGAAGGGGGCAGGGTGAAAAACTGTTTTTT. Translating it yields CASSQDGRGQGEKLFF. The full variable domain, completed using reference TRBV14 and TRBJ1-4, is EAGVTQFPSHSVIEKGQTVTLRCDPISGHDNLYWYRRVMGKEIKFLLHFVKESKQDESGMPNNRFLAERTGGTYSTLKVQPAELEDSGVYFCASSQDGRGQGEKLFFGSGTQLSVL.

This clonotype came up many times. The chain has TRBV7-2 and TRBJ2-5; 14 bases fit TRBD2. Per germline, CDR1 SGHTA and CDR2 FQGNSA. The CDR3 is 15 amino acids. Trimming at V came to 3 bases and at J to 5 bases, leaving 2 bases not matched to a gene. The CDR3 DNA follows: TGTGCCAGCAGCTTCCGGACTAGCGGGGGGGAGACCCAGTACTTC. Translated, it gives CASSFRTSGGETQYF.

This clonotype was detected many times. The chain carries TRBV28 and TRBJ2-7, with TRBD2 as a possible D gene (6 bases). The germline gives CDR1 MDHEN, CDR2 SYDVKM. V was trimmed by 4 bases and J by 5 bases, leaving 18 bases between them. The length of the CDR3 is 15 residues. The CDR3 DNA reads as TGTGCCAGCAGTTATTTGGCGGGATTGTCCCACGAGCAGTACTTC. Translation gives CASSYLAGLSHEQYF.

Ten or more counts support this clonotype. The chain uses TRBV6-1 and TRBJ2-7, with D possibly matching TRBD1 (6 bases). The CDR3 has 14 amino acids. The germline V and J ends were trimmed by 7 bases and 3 bases, with 16 bases remaining between them. Germline V CDR1 and CDR2: MNHNS, SASEGT. This CDR3 is CASTRTAPFYEQYF. CDR3 in DNA: TGTGCCAGCACCCGGACAGCACCTTTCTACGAGCAGTACTTC.

This clonotype was counted ten times or more. The chain has TRBV27 and TRBJ1-4; D might be TRBD1 (6 bases). V was pared by 0 bases and J by 6 bases, with 11 bases between. Germline CDR1 and CDR2: MNHEY and SMNVEV (reference sequence). This CDR3 region has 15 residues. CDR3 in amino acids: CASSLSPGEDEKLFF. The CDR3 bases are TGTGCCAGCAGTTTATCGCCAGGGGAGGATGAAAAACTGTTTTTT.

This clonotype was counted many times. The genes are TRBV7-3 and TRBJ1-1, with 8 bases identical to TRBD1. This CDR3 has 13 residues. The V segment lost 0 bases and the J segment 8 bases; nucleotides outside the gene matches: 2. Germline V gene lookup returns CDR1 SGHTA and CDR2 FQGTGA. Here the CDR3 reads CASSLTGQVEAFF. CDR3 DNA sequence: TGTGCCAGCAGCTTAACGGGACAGGTGGAAGCTTTCTTT.

This clonotype was picked up many times. This chain uses TRBV7-2 with TRBJ2-2; 9 bases align to TRBD1. Losses at the gene ends were 2 bases for V and 6 bases for J; bases not matched to a gene: 1. Germline CDR1 SGHTA, CDR2 FQGNSA. The CDR3 is made up of 14 amino acids. CDR3 amino acids: CASSLRQGAGELFF. CDR3 nucleotides: TGTGCCAGCAGCTTAAGACAGGGGGCCGGGGAGCTGTTTTTT.

This chain uses TRBV7-2 with TRBJ2-7; 7 nucleotides align to TRBD1. The trim removed 5 bases at V and 0 bases at J, leaving 7 bases unmatched. The CDR3 is 15 residues long. From germline, CDR1 is SGHTA and CDR2 FQGNSA. CDR3 protein: CASSHRGDSSYEQYF. Here the CDR3 DNA reads TGTGCCAGCAGCCACAGGGGCGATTCCTCCTACGAGCAGTACTTC.

This clonotype came up a few times. The V and J genes are TRBV7-9 and TRBJ2-1, with 11 bases aligning to TRBD2. This CDR3 spans 17 amino acids. CDR1 and CDR2 (germline): SEHNR, FQNEAQ (reference sequence). V lost 8 bases and J lost 4; bases outside the gene matches: 13. CDR3 sequence: CASRLPPRLAGYNEQFF. CDR3 coding DNA: TGTGCCAGCCGTCTACCCCCAAGACTAGCGGGGTACAATGAGCAGTTCTTC.